A selection of T cell receptor beta chains follows, all from one sample in a study of blood T cell repertoires in COVID-19. Profiled with immunoSEQ multiplex PCR; TCRdb holds only in-frame clones, not every one. The sample yields approximately 440,000 clones, about 91% seen once. Sequencing used peripheral blood. The receptor set was obtained from a woman aged 45-59 years with COVID-19, enrolled during active disease. Each CDR3 is given with its conserved first and last residue. Each record gives: V gene, D gene, clone size, J gene, CDR3 protein, CDR3 DNA. D genes are given only for firm matches. Rows give clone size only sometimes, using once, few, many, or a class for an expanded clone.

TRBV5-1	TRBD1	-	TRBJ2-1	CASSLEGALNEQFF	TGCGCCAGCAGCTTGGAGGGGGCCCTCAATGAGCAGTTCTTC
TRBV29-1	-	-	TRBJ1-2	CSVVETLNYGYTF	TGCAGCGTTGTGGAGACGCTCAACTATGGCTACACCTTC
TRBV5-1	TRBD1	-	TRBJ2-3	CASSFTSTGITDTQYF	TGCGCCAGCAGCTTTACTTCGACAGGGATCACAGATACGCAGTATTTT
TRBV2	-	-	TRBJ1-5	CASSGRYGEDQPQHF	TGTGCCAGCAGTGGTAGGTATGGGGAGGATCAGCCCCAGCATTTT
TRBV6-5	-	-	TRBJ1-1	CASSRGGNTEAFF	TGTGCCAGCAGCCGGGGGGGGAACACTGAAGCTTTCTTT
TRBV19	-	-	TRBJ2-2	CASSRAGELFF	TGTGCCAGTAGCCGGGCCGGGGAGCTGTTTTTT
TRBV5-1	-	-	TRBJ1-6	CASSYQGLRDSPLHF	TGCGCCAGCAGCTATCAGGGGCTACGGGATTCACCCCTCCACTTT
TRBV10-1	-	-	TRBJ1-5	CASPFQPQHF	TGCGCCAGTCCGTTTCAGCCCCAGCATTTT
TRBV12-3/TRBV12-4	-	few	TRBJ1-5	CASASEGQPQHF	TGTGCCAGCGCAAGTGAGGGACAGCCCCAGCATTTT
TRBV29-1	-	-	TRBJ1-2	CSVDWIAHGYTF	TGCAGCGTTGACTGGATAGCTCATGGCTACACCTTC
TRBV27	TRBD1	-	TRBJ1-2	CASSLGTGGYGYTF	TGTGCCAGCAGTTTAGGGACAGGGGGCTACGGCTACACCTTC
TRBV7-9	-	-	TRBJ1-2	CASSPGTPSGYTF	TGTGCCAGCAGCCCCGGGACACCCAGCGGCTACACCTTC
TRBV7-2	-	-	TRBJ1-3	CASSLGQINTIYF	TGTGCCAGCAGCTTAGGTCAGATTAACACCATATATTTT
TRBV5-1	TRBD1	-	TRBJ1-2	CASSGGQGDGYTF	TGCGCCAGCAGCGGCGGACAGGGAGATGGCTACACCTTC
TRBV5-4	TRBD1	-	TRBJ2-3	CASSPEYRGQGLDTQYF	TGTGCCAGCAGCCCCGAATATAGAGGACAGGGTTTAGATACGCAGTATTTT
TRBV3-1/TRBV3-2	TRBD1	-	TRBJ1-1	CASSSQLGGVAEAFF	TGTGCCAGCAGCTCTCAACTAGGGGGCGTCGCTGAAGCTTTCTTT
TRBV5-1	TRBD1	-	TRBJ1-1	CASSIGQGAGWAFF	TGCGCCAGCAGCATCGGACAGGGGGCAGGTTGGGCTTTCTTT
TRBV29-1	-	-	TRBJ1-2	CSVEKRKLNYGYTF	TGCAGCGTTGAAAAACGAAAACTTAACTATGGCTACACCTTC
TRBV10-3	-	few	TRBJ2-6	CAISDLQDSSGANVLTF	TGTGCCATCAGTGACTTACAGGATAGCTCTGGGGCCAACGTCCTGACTTTC
TRBV19	-	-	TRBJ1-5	CASSIAPGQPQHF	TGTGCCAGTAGTATAGCCCCGGGACAGCCCCAGCATTTT
TRBV19	-	-	TRBJ1-2	CASSAPTGTYGYTF	TGTGCCAGTAGTGCCCCGACAGGAACTTATGGCTACACCTTC
TRBV6-2/TRBV6-3	-	few	TRBJ1-5	CASSSSGRHQPQHF	TGTGCCAGCAGCTCCTCAGGGAGGCATCAGCCCCAGCATTTT
TRBV9	TRBD2	-	TRBJ2-1	CASSLSGGGADEQFF	TGTGCCAGCAGCCTATCTGGCGGGGGGGCGGATGAGCAGTTCTTC
TRBV2	-	-	TRBJ2-7	CASSDHRVYEQYF	TGTGCCAGCAGTGACCACAGGGTCTACGAGCAGTACTTC
TRBV5-1	-	-	TRBJ1-1	CASRLFRDKYTEAFF	TGCGCCAGCAGATTATTCCGGGACAAATACACTGAAGCTTTCTTT
TRBV2	TRBD1	-	TRBJ1-2	CASSFITGELGGYTF	TGTGCCAGCAGTTTTATAACAGGGGAGCTAGGTGGCTACACCTTC
TRBV3-1/TRBV3-2	TRBD2	-	TRBJ2-2	CASSQVAGEAGELFF	TGTGCCAGCAGCCAAGTAGCGGGGGAGGCCGGGGAGCTGTTTTTT
TRBV2	-	-	TRBJ2-1	CASNREGREAEQFF	TGTGCCAGCAATAGAGAGGGCAGGGAGGCTGAGCAGTTCTTC
TRBV6-2/TRBV6-3	TRBD2	-	TRBJ2-1	CASSYLAGAGDEQFF	TGTGCCAGCAGTTACCTAGCGGGGGCCGGGGATGAGCAGTTCTTC
TRBV29-1	TRBD1	once	TRBJ1-5	CSVGQGGYNQPQHF	TGCAGCGTGGGACAGGGTGGGTACAATCAGCCCCAGCATTTT
TRBV5-1	-	-	TRBJ2-1	CASSPSAASGDEQFF	TGCGCCAGCAGCCCTTCGGCGGCCTCCGGGGATGAGCAGTTCTTC
TRBV11-1	-	-	TRBJ2-7	CASSPLGEVSGEQYF	TGTGCCAGCAGCCCTTTGGGAGAAGTTTCGGGCGAGCAGTACTTC
TRBV4-1	-	once	TRBJ1-1	CASSQVREGNTEAFF	TGCGCCAGCAGCCAAGTTCGGGAGGGGAACACTGAAGCTTTCTTT
TRBV6-5	-	-	TRBJ1-6	CASSPIAEGPLHF	TGTGCCAGCAGCCCGATAGCAGAGGGACCCCTCCACTTT
TRBV6-5	TRBD1	-	TRBJ1-2	CASRTGTGGDYGYTF	TGTGCCAGCAGGACCGGGACAGGGGGCGACTATGGCTACACCTTC
TRBV5-1	-	-	TRBJ1-6	CASSLVVGDNSPLHF	TGCGCCAGCAGCTTGGTGGTGGGAGACAACTCACCCCTCCACTTT
TRBV4-1	-	-	TRBJ2-1	CASSHPPEKRSEQFF	TGCGCCAGCAGCCACCCCCCGGAGAAACGGAGCGAGCAGTTCTTC
TRBV30	TRBD1	-	TRBJ1-5	CAWSGDRSYSNQPQHF	TGTGCCTGGAGCGGGGACAGATCTTATAGCAATCAGCCCCAGCATTTT
TRBV6-6	-	-	TRBJ2-7	CASSPYYEQYF	TGTGCCAGCAGTCCCTACTACGAGCAGTACTTC
TRBV11-2	TRBD1	-	TRBJ1-6	CASSFGQGGSSPLHF	TGTGCCAGCAGCTTCGGACAGGGGGGAAGTTCACCCCTCCACTTT
TRBV3-1/TRBV3-2	-	-	TRBJ1-4	CASATLSGGEKLFF	TGTGCCAGCGCTACACTTTCGGGAGGGGAAAAACTGTTTTTT
TRBV14	-	once	TRBJ1-1	CASSRLGWGVAVTEAFF	TGTGCCAGCAGCCGCCTTGGGTGGGGGGTGGCGGTCACTGAAGCTTTCTTT
TRBV6-5	-	few	TRBJ1-5	CASSSTVYSNQPQHF	TGTGCCAGCAGTTCGACAGTGTATAGCAATCAGCCCCAGCATTTT
TRBV11-2	-	once	TRBJ1-1	CASSAFLGGDTEAFF	TGTGCCAGCAGCGCCTTTTTAGGAGGGGATACTGAAGCTTTCTTT
TRBV2	-	-	TRBJ1-5	CASTRGGAWGQPQHF	TGTGCCAGCACCCGGGGGGGGGCTTGGGGTCAGCCCCAGCATTTT
TRBV9	-	-	TRBJ1-1	CASSATVQGTEAFF	TGTGCCAGCAGCGCGACAGTTCAGGGCACTGAAGCTTTCTTT
TRBV28	TRBD1	few	TRBJ1-2	CASTAWTGTYGYTF	TGTGCCAGCACTGCCTGGACAGGAACATATGGCTACACCTTC
TRBV11-2	-	-	TRBJ1-2	CASSLPGHRVYGYTF	TGTGCCAGCAGCTTACCGGGACATCGGGTCTATGGCTACACCTTC
TRBV3-1/TRBV3-2	TRBD1	-	TRBJ2-7	CASSQTPGTGGEQYF	TGTGCCAGCAGCCAGACTCCCGGGACAGGGGGCGAGCAGTACTTC
TRBV10-3	-	-	TRBJ1-2	CAISGLQGYGYTF	TGTGCCATCAGTGGGCTTCAGGGTTATGGCTACACCTTC
TRBV18	-	-	TRBJ2-5	CASSPPDTPGETQYF	TGTGCCAGCTCACCACCTGACACCCCCGGAGAGACCCAGTACTTC
TRBV19	-	-	TRBJ1-5	CATRDTPNQPQHF	TGTGCCACTAGGGACACCCCCAATCAGCCCCAGCATTTT
TRBV24-1	-	-	TRBJ1-5	CATSDNRDWNQPQHF	TGTGCCACCAGTGACAACCGGGACTGGAATCAGCCCCAGCATTTT
TRBV19	-	-	TRBJ2-5	CASSIGEAGETQYF	TGTGCCAGTAGTATAGGGGAGGCGGGGGAGACCCAGTACTTC
TRBV5-6	TRBD1	-	TRBJ1-6	CASSSSGTGVINSPLHF	TGTGCCAGCAGCTCCTCCGGGACAGGGGTTATAAATTCACCCCTCCACTTT
TRBV2	-	-	TRBJ1-2	CASSVGFLALGQDNYGYTF	TGTGCCAGCAGTGTTGGTTTTCTGGCGCTGGGGCAGGATAACTATGGCTACACCTTC
TRBV28	-	-	TRBJ1-4	CASSFYPPTNEKLFF	TGTGCCAGCAGTTTCTACCCCCCAACTAATGAAAAACTGTTTTTT